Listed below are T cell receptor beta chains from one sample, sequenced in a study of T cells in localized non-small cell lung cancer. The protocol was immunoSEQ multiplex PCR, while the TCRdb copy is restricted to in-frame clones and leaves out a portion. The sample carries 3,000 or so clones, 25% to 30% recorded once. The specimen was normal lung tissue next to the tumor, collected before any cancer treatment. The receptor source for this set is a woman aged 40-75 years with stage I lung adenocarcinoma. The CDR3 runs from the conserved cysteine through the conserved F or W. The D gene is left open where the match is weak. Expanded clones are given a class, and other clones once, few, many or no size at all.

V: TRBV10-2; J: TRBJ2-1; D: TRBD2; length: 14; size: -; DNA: TGCGCCAGCAGCTGGACTAGCGGGAGAGATGAGCAGTTCTTC; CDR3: CASSWTSGRDEQFF
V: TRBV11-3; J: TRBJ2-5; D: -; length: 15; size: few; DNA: TGTGCCAGCAGCTACGAACGGGAGAGTAGCGAGACCCAGTACTTC; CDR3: CASSYERESSETQYF
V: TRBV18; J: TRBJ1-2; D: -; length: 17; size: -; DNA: TGTGCCAGCTCACCAGAGACAGGTGGTACCTCTAACTATGGCTACACCTTC; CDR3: CASSPETGGTSNYGYTF
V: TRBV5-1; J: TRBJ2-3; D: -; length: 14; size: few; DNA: TGCGCCAGCAGCTTGGACCGCGGGGCAGATACGCAGTATTTT; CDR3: CASSLDRGADTQYF
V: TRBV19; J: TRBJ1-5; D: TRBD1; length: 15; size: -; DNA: TGTGCCAGTAGCGACAGGGGAATTAGCAATCAGCCCCAGCATTTT; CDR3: CASSDRGISNQPQHF
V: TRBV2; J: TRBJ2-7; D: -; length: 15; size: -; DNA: TGTGCCAGCACTGCCCGGACCTCTTTCTCCTACGAGCAGTACTTC; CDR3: CASTARTSFSYEQYF
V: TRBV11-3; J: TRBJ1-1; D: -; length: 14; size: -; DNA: TGTGCCAGCAGCTTATATGTTGGGGACACTGAAGCTTTCTTT; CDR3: CASSLYVGDTEAFF
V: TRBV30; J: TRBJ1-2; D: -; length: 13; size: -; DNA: TGTGCCTGGAGTGGGCAGGCAAAAGGCGGCTACACCTTC; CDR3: CAWSGQAKGGYTF
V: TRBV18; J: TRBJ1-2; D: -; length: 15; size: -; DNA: TGTGCCAGCTCACCCCGGGATATTCAGGGGTATGGCTACACCTTC; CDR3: CASSPRDIQGYGYTF
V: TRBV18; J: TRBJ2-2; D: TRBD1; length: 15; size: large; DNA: TGTGCCAGCCGGGGACAGGGTGCTTCAACCGGGGAGCTGTTTTTT; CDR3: CASRGQGASTGELFF
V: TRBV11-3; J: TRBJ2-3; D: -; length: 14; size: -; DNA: TGTGCCAGCAGCGGGCAGGGCGGCGCAGATACGCAGTATTTT; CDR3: CASSGQGGADTQYF
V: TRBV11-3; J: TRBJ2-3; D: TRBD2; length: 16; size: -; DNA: TGTGCCAGCAGCTTACGTAGCGGGATGGGCACAGATACGCAGTATTTT; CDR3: CASSLRSGMGTDTQYF
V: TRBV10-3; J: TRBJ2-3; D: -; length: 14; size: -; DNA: TGTGCCATCAGTGAGCCACTAGGGACAGATACGCAGTATTTT; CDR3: CAISEPLGTDTQYF
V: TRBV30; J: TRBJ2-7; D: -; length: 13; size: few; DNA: TGTGCCTGGAGGAGGGGAGGCTCCTACGAGCAGTACTTC; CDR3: CAWRRGGSYEQYF
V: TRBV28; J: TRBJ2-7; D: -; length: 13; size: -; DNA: TGTGCCAGCAGTTATCAGGGGACTTACGAGCAGTACTTC; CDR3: CASSYQGTYEQYF
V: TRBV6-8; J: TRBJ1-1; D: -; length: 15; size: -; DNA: TGTGCCAGCAGTTATCGTGGGGTGGTGAACACTGAAGCTTTCTTT; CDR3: CASSYRGVVNTEAFF
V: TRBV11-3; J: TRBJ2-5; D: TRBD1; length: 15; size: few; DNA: TGTGCCAGCAGCCCCAACCAGGGGGCCGGGGAGACCCAGTACTTC; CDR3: CASSPNQGAGETQYF
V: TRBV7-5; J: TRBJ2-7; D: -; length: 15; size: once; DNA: TGTGCCAGCAGCTTGGGGACTAGCGTTACCTACGAGCAGTACTTC; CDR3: CASSLGTSVTYEQYF
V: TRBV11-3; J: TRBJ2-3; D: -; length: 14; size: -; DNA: TGTGCCAGCAGCACAGGGAGGCAGGAGGATACGCAGTATTTT; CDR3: CASSTGRQEDTQYF
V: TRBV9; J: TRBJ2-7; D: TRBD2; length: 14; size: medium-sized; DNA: TGTGCCAGCAGCGTAACTAGCGGAGGACCCGAGCAGTACTTC; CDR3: CASSVTSGGPEQYF
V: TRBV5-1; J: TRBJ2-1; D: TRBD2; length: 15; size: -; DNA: TGCGCCAGCATCCCGACTAGCGGGAGGGGGAATGAGCAGTTCTTC; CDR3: CASIPTSGRGNEQFF
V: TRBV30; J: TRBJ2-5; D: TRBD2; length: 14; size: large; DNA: TGTGCCTGGAGAAAAGCGGGAGGTCAAGAGACCCAGTACTTC; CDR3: CAWRKAGGQETQYF
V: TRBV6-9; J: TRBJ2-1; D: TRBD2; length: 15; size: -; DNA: TGTGCCACCAGGCTGGCGGGAGGCCGAGGGGGGGAGCAGTTCTTC; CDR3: CATRLAGGRGGEQFF
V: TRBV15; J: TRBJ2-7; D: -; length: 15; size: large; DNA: TGTGCCACCAGCAGAGTCGACCGCTTCTCCTACGAGCAGTACTTC; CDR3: CATSRVDRFSYEQYF
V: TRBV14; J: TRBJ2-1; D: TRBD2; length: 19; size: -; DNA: TGTGCCAGCAGCCTCAGTGAGGCTAGCGGGAGACGTACCTACAATGAGCAGTTCTTC; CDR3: CASSLSEASGRRTYNEQFF
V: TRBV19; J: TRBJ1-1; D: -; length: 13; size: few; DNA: TGTGCCAGTAGCACAATAGTGAACACTGAAGCTTTCTTT; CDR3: CASSTIVNTEAFF
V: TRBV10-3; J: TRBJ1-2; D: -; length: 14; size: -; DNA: TGTGCCAGTAAAAGAGGGAAAGTAGTATATGGCTACACCTTC; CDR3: CASKRGKVVYGYTF
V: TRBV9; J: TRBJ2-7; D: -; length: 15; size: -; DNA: TGTGCCAGCAGCGTGTCTTCCGGTTCCTCCTACGAGCAGTACTTC; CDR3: CASSVSSGSSYEQYF
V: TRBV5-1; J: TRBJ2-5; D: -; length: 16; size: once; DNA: TGCGCCAGCAGCTTGGGGCAGGCCTCTATCCAAGAGACCCAGTACTTC; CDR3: CASSLGQASIQETQYF
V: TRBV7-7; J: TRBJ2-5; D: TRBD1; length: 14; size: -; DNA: TGTGCCAGCAGCCCGGGACAGGGGCAAGGGACCCAGTACTTC; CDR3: CASSPGQGQGTQYF
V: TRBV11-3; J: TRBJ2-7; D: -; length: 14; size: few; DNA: TGTGCCAGCCTCCGGGACGCAAGCTCCTACGAGCAGTACTTC; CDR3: CASLRDASSYEQYF
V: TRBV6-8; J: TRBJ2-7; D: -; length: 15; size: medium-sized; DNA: TGTGCCAGCAGGAAGGGCGGGCCTGGAGCGGGCGAGCAGTACTTC; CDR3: CASRKGGPGAGEQYF
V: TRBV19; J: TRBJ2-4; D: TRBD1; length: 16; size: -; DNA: TGTGCCAGTAGCAAGACAGGGATTGTAGCCAAAAACATTCAGTACTTC; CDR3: CASSKTGIVAKNIQYF